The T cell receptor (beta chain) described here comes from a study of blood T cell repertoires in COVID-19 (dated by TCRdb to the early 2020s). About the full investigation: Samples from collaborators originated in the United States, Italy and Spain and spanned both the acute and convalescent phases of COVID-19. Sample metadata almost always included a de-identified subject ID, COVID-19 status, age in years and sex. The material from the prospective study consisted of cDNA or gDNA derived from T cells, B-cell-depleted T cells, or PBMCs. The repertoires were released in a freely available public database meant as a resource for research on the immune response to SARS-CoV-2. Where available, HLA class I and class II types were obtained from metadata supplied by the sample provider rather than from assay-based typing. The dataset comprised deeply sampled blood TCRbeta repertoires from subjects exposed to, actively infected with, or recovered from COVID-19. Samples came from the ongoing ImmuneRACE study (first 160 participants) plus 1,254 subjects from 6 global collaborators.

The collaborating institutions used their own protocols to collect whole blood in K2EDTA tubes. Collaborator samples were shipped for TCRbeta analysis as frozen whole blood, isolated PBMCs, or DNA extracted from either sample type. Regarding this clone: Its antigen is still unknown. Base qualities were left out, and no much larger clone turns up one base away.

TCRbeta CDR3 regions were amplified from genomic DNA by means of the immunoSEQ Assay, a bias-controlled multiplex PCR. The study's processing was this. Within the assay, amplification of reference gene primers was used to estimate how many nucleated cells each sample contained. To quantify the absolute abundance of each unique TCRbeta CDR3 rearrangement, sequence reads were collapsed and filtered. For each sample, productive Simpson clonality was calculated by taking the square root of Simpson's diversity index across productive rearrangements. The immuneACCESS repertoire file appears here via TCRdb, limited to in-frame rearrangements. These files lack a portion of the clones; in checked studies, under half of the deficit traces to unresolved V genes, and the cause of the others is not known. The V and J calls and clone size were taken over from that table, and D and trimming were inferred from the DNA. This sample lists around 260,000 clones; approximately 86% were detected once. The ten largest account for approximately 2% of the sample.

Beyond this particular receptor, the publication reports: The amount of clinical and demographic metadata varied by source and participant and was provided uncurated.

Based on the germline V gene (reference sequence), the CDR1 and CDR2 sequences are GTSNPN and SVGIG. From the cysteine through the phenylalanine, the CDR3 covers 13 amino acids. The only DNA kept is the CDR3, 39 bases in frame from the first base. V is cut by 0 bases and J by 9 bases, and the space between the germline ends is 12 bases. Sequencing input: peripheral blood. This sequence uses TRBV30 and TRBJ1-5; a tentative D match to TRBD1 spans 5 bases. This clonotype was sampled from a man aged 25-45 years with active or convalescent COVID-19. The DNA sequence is TGTGCCTGGAGTGTCGTGGCAGGGCGGCCCCAGCATTTT. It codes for CAWSVVAGRPQHF.